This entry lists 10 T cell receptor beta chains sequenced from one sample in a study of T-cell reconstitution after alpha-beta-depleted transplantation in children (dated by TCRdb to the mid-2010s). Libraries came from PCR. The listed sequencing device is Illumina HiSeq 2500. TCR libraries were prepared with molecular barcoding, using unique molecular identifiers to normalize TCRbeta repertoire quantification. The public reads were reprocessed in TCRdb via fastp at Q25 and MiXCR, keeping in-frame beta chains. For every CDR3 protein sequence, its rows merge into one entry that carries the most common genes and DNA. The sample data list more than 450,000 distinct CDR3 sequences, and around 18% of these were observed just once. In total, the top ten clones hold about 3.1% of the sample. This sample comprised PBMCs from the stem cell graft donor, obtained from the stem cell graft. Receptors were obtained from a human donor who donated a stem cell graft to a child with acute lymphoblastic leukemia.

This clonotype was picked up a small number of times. In DNA, the CDR3 is TGTGCCAGTAGTGCAACAGGGTACACTGAAGCTTTCTTT. Amino acid sequence: CASSATGYTEAFF. The V gene is TRBV19, the J gene TRBJ1-1; tentatively, D is TRBD1 (6 bases). V gave up 5 bases and J gave up 3 bases, with 10 bases separating them. The CDR3 spans 13 residues. Germline V lookup: CDR1 LNHDA, CDR2 SQIVND (reference sequence).

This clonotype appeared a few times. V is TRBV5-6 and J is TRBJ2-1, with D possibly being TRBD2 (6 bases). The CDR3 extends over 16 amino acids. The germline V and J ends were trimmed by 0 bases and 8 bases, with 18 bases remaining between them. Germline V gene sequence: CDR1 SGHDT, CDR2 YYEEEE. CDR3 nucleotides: TGTGCCAGCAGCTTGGGTTGGGCGGGAAGTGTTTATGAGCAGTTCTTC. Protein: CASSLGWAGSVYEQFF.

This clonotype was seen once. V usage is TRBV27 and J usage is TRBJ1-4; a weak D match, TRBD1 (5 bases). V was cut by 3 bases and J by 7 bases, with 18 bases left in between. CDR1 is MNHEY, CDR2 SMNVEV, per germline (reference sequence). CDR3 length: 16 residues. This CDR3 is CASSLGGRLFGEKLFF. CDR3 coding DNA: TGTGCCAGCAGTTTGGGGGGTCGGCTATTTGGTGAAAAACTGTTTTTT.

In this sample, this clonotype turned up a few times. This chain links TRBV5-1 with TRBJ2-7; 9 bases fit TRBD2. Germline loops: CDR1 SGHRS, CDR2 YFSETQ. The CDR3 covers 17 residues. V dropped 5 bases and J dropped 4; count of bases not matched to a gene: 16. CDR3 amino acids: CASSPGTSRFPPYEQYF. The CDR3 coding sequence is TGCGCCAGCAGTCCCGGGACTAGCCGTTTTCCCCCTTACGAGCAGTACTTC.

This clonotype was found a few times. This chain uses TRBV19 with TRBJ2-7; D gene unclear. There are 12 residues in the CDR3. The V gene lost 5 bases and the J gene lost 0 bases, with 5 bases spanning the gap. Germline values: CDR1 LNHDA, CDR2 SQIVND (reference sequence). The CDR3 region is CASSADSYEQYF. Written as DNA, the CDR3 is TGTGCCAGTAGTGCCGACTCCTACGAGCAGTACTTC. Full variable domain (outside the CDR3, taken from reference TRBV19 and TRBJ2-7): DGGITQSPKYLFRKEGQNVTLSCEQNLNHDAMYWYRQDPGQGLRLIYYSQIVNDFQKGDIAEGYSVSREKKESFPLTVTSAQKNPTAFYLCASSADSYEQYFGPGTRLTVT.

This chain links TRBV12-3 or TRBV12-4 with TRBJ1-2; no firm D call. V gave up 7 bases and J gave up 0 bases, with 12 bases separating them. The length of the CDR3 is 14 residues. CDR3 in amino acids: CASTSFEANYGYTF. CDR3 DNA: TGTGCCAGCACAAGTTTCGAGGCTAACTATGGCTACACCTTC.

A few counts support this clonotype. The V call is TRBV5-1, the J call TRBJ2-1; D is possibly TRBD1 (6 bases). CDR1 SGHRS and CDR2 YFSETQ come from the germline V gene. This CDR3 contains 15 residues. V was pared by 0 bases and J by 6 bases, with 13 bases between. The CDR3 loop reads CASSLATGSGNEQFF. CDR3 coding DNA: TGCGCCAGCAGCTTGGCCACAGGGTCCGGCAATGAGCAGTTCTTC.

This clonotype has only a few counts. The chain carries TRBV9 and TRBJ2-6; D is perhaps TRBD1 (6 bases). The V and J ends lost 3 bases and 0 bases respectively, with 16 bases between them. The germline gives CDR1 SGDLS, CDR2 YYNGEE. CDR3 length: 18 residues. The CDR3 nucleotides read TGTGCCAGCAGCGGAGTAGGGGGTACCGGCTCTGGGGCCAACGTCCTGACTTTC. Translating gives CASSGVGGTGSGANVLTF.

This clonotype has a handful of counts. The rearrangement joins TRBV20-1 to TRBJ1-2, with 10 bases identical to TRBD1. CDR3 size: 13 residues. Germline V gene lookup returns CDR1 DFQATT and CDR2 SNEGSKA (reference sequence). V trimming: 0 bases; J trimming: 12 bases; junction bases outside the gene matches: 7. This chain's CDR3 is CSARDTGQGDNTF. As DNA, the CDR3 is TGCAGTGCTAGAGATACAGGACAGGGGGACAACACCTTC.

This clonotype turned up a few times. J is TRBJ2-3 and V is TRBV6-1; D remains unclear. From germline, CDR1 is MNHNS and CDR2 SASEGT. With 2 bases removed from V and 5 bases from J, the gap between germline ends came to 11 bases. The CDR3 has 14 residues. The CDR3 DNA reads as TGTGCCAGCAGTGAATCGTTGGTTAGAGATACGCAGTATTTT. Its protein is CASSESLVRDTQYF.